This T cell receptor beta chain was identified during a study of blood T cells in healthy people across ages. Between the trimmed V and J ends, which lost 3 bases and 6 bases, there was a span of 7 bases. In germline, CDR1 is SQVTM, CDR2 ANQGSEA. This CDR3 region has 11 residues. A J-beta primer mix and a sample-barcoded 5' primer were used in a second PCR of about 7 to 12 cycles. TCRdb recomputed calls from the 5' RACE reads with MiXCR, one row per CDR3 protein. The repertoire has approximately 1,700,000 distinct CDR3 sequences, about two fifths of them found once; the top ten carry 23%. This clonotype has just a few counts.

This chain links TRBV29-1 with TRBJ2-3; D unclear. This receptor was obtained from a human donor in good health. The sample taken for sequencing was blood. CDR3 sequence: CSVDDLDTQYF. DNA of the CDR3: TGCAGCGTTGATGATTTGGATACGCAGTATTTT.